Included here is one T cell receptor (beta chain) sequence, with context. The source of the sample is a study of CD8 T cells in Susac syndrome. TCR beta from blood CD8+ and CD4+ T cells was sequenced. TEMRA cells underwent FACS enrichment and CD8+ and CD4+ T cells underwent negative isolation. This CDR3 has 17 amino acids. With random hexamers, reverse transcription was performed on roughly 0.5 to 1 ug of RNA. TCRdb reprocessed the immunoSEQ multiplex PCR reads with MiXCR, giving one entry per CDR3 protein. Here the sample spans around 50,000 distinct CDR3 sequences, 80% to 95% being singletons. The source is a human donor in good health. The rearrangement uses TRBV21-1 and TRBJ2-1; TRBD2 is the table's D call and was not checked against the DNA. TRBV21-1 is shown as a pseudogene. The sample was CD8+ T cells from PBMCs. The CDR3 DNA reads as TGTGCCAGCAGCAAAAGGGTCCGGACTAGCGGTTACAATGAGCAGTTCTTC. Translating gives CASSKRVRTSGYNEQFF.